Listed here is a single T cell receptor beta chain. It lacks a known antigen. Within one base of it there is no much larger clone, and no base qualities were kept. The goal of deep resolution MiSeq sequencing was a depth between 1 in 1 million and 1 in 200,000 T cells, and coverage averaged 10x per clonotype. TCR beta libraries were generated with the immunoSEQ hsTCRB Kit. The study's own analysis went as follows. ImmunoSEQ Data Assistant and ImmunoSEQ Analyzer were used for data analysis, and V, D and J genes were assigned according to IMGT definitions. Clonality was computed as one minus normalized Shannon entropy of productive rearrangement frequencies, ranging from 0 to 1. Only overrepresented clonotypes making up at least 0.05% of the repertoire of each patient were included in the public clonotype analysis. About a dozen age-matched healthy donor repertoires from immuneACCESS served as clonality controls. As stored in TCRdb, this immuneACCESS dataset retains in-frame rearrangements with V and J assigned. A fraction of the clones does not appear; measured against another copy, unresolved V genes explain less than half of the discrepancy, and the remainder lacks a known reason. Clone size and V and J calls were adopted from that table, with D and trimming inferred from the DNA. This sample comprises about 200,000 clones, approximately 79% of them detected only once. 11% of the sample is taken by the ten largest.

Counted from cysteine to phenylalanine, this CDR3 has 14 amino acids. The kept DNA is CDR3 alone, 42 bases in frame from the first base. V is reduced by 0 bases and J by 2 bases, leaving a spacing of 8 bases between them. In the germline V gene, CDR1 corresponds to SGDLS and CDR2 to YYNGEE. These data come from a study of cytotoxic CD8 clonotypes in ibrutinib-treated CLL (dated by TCRdb to the early 2020s). Regarding the study in general: The cohort was composed of under 12 relapsed/refractory and approximately 16 treatment-naive patients; IGHV unmutated status was identified in 17 patients. Partial responses were observed in about 25 patients and complete responses in 2; after a median follow-up of roughly 72 months, remission was maintained in 14 patients and progression was observed in approximately twelve. The response samples were drawn at a median of roughly eleven months into treatment, with a range of about 6 to 40 months. An average of around 250,000 productive templates and 94,082 productive rearrangements was obtained per sample. Of the approximately 94 people in the trial, some 28 had longitudinal samples available. Cryopreserved peripheral blood mononuclear cells were collected at three points: before therapy, at response, and at either sustained remission or disease progression. Patients were still on ibrutinib when every remission and progressive disease sample was collected.

The time point label on this specimen signifies: 12 months on ibrutinib. Roughly 1.8 micrograms of genomic DNA were extracted from cryopreserved PBMCs for TCR beta library preparation. Longitudinal blood samples from CLL patients on ibrutinib monotherapy underwent high-throughput TCR beta sequencing. The patients were enrolled in a single-center, open-label phase 2 trial of ibrutinib monotherapy. Results and caveats for the whole study, not just this receptor: At baseline, clonality was higher than in age-matched healthy donors and showed a strong correlation with circulating CD8+ T-cell counts. Public clonotypes were rare and either shrank or stayed stable during treatment, and the rise in clonality at ibrutinib response reflected expansion of private clonotypes. Clonality rose at ibrutinib response, remained stable during sustained remission, and dropped back toward baseline at progression. Sampling times were not matched between patients in sustained remission and patients whose disease was progressing, and lymph node repertoires were not examined.

This sample comprised PBMCs, obtained after 12 months of ibrutinib treatment. The chain employs TRBV9 and TRBJ2-5; the D call is tentative, TRBD1 or TRBD2, as each matches 6 bases. This clonotype was sampled from a human donor with chronic lymphocytic leukemia. The DNA sequence is given as TGTGCCAGCAGCGTAGAGGGGGGACAAGAGACCCAGTACTTC. Its protein product is CASSVEGGQETQYF. Joined to the reference TRBV9 and TRBJ2-5 proteins, this CDR3 gives the full variable domain: DSGVTQTPKHLITATGQRVTLRCSPRSGDLSVYWYQQSLDQGLQFLIQYYNGEERAKGNILERFSAQQFPDLHSELNLSSLELGDSALYFCASSVEGGQETQYFGPGTRLLVL.